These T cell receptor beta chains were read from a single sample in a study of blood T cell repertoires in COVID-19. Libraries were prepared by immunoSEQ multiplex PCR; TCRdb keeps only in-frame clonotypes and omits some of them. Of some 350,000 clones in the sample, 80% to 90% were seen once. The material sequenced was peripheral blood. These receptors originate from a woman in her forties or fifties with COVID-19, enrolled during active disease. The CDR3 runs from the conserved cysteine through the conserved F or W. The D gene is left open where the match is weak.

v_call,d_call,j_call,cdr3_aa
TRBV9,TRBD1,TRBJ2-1,CASSGRDRSYNEQFF
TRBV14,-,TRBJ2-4,CASSQDQKAKNIQYF
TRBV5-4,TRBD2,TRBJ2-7,CASSIGLAAAYEQYF
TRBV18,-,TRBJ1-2,CASSPVSDNYGYTF
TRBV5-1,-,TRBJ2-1,CASSLVVLNEQFF
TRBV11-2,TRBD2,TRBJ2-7,CASSSPVGGTSGRTYEQYF
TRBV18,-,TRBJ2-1,CASSPGANSYNEQFF
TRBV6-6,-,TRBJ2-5,CASSGAETQYF
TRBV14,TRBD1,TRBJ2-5,CASSRRQGGETQYF
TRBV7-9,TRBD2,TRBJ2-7,CASSNRGTSSGRAYRREQYF
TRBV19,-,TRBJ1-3,CASSPNSRSGDYGNTIYF
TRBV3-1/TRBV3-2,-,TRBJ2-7,CASSPSGPPYEQYF
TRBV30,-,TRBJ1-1,CAWSVRGIRTEAFF
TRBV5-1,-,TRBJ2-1,CASSLARLSSYNEQFF
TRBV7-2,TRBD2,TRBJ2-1,CASSSRTSGRSNVAFF
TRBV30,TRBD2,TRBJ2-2,CAWNSGRATGELFF
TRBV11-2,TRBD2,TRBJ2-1,CASSWTSGNSYNEQFF
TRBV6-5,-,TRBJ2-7,CASGRDWFYEQYF
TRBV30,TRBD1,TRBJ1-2,CACSGDRGVYGYTF
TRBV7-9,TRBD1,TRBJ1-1,CASSLETGRNTEAFF
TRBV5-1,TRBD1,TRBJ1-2,CASSLAGTGVKGYGYTF
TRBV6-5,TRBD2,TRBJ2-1,CASHPGGFNEQFF
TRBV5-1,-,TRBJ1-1,CASRPPGRNTEAFF
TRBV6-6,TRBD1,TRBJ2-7,CASSYDGTGGEQYF
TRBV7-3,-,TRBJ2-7,CASSTTTGFEQYF
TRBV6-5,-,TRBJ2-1,CASSYEGSSYNEQFF
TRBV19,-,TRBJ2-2,CASRSSDTGELFF
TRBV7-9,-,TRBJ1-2,CASSLALGGSRGYTF
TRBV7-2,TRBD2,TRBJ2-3,CASSLVVGGYTDTQYF
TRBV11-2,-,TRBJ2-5,CASSSAGLQETQYF